The 32 T cell receptor beta chains reported below all come from one sample, sequenced in a study of shared clonotypes between healthy human individuals. TCRdb keeps only in-frame clones here, not all; method: immunoSEQ multiplex PCR. Of 450,000 to 600,000 clones listed, about 80% are singletons. Input material: PBMCs. These receptors were collected from a woman between 40 and 55 years old in good health. Some clones in this sample may be carry-over from other donors' samples.

The chain has TRBV4-2 and TRBJ2-2; D not certain. This CDR3 comprises 17 residues. The V end was cut by 5 bases, the J end by 3 bases, with 19 bases between. Germline values: CDR1 LGHNA, CDR2 YNFKEQ. CDR3 DNA: TGTGCCAGCAGCTCATCTGGGGTAGCTCGAGACACCGGGGAGCTGTTTTTT. Translation gives CASSSSGVARDTGELFF.

V and J are TRBV28 and TRBJ1-6; 9 positions match TRBD1. This CDR3 is 15 amino acids long. With V trimmed by 8 bases and J by 9 bases, 11 bases remained unmatched. CDR1 and CDR2 from the germline V gene are MDHEN and SYDVKM. The CDR3 bases are TGTGCCAGCTCCCCAGGGACAGGGTGGGGTTCACCCCTCCACTTT. This translates into CASSPGTGWGSPLHF.

This chain uses TRBV29-1 with TRBJ1-1; tentative D call: TRBD1 (6 bases). V lost 0 bases and J lost 5, with 16 bases in between. This CDR3 has 15 residues. CDR1 is SQVTM, CDR2 ANQGSEA, per germline. In nucleotides, the CDR3 is TGCAGCGTTGAAGAGATGAGGGGGGCCGGGACTGAAGCTTTCTTT. Its translation is CSVEEMRGAGTEAFF.

The rearrangement uses TRBV4-1 and TRBJ2-1, with D tentatively TRBD1 (5 bases). V gave up 0 bases and J gave up 5 bases, with 11 bases separating them. The CDR3 length is 15 residues. The germline V gene has CDR1 MGHRA and CDR2 YSYEKL. Written as DNA, the CDR3 is TGCGCCAGCAGCCAAGATGGTCAGGGAAACAATGAGCAGTTCTTC. Translated, it gives CASSQDGQGNNEQFF.

In this sample, this clone turned up once. The chain combines TRBV5-4 with TRBJ1-4; 9 nucleotides match TRBD1. With 2 bases clipped from V and 7 bases from J, the junction kept 3 bases outside the gene matches. Germline CDR1 reads SGHNT; CDR2 reads YYREEE (reference sequence). This CDR3 is built from 14 residues. The CDR3 is CASSLGQGIEKLFF. The CDR3 DNA sequence: TGTGCCAGCAGCTTAGGACAGGGGATTGAAAAACTGTTTTTT.

CDR3 residues: CASSLAGTDGHNEQFF. The CDR3 nucleotides are TGTGCCAGCTCACTAGCCGGGACAGATGGGCACAATGAGCAGTTCTTC. The chain combines TRBV18 with TRBJ2-1, with TRBD1 matching 7 bases. The germline V gene encodes CDR1 KGHSH and CDR2 LQKENI. After removal of 4 bases from V and 5 bases from J, the junction contained 11 bases not matched to a gene. CDR3 length: 16 amino acids.

The chain couples TRBV2 to TRBJ2-3, with TRBD2 identical over 7 bases. V shed 5 bases and J 2 bases; nucleotides not matched to a gene: 10. This CDR3 has 16 residues. Germline CDR1 and CDR2: SNHLY and FYNNEI. CDR3: CASSSGGSRFTDTQYF. The CDR3 DNA follows: TGTGCCAGCAGTTCCGGCGGGAGTAGGTTCACAGATACGCAGTATTTT.

The chain combines TRBV25-1 with TRBJ1-1; the D gene is possibly TRBD1 (5 bases). The ends were cut back, 8 bases at V and 1 base at J, with 20 bases in the middle. Germline-derived CDR1 and CDR2 are MGHDK and SYGVNS. The length of the CDR3 is 16 residues. CDR3 DNA sequence: TGTGCCAGCGCTTCTACGCCGGGCACAGGGAACACTGAAGCTTTCTTT. This translates into CASASTPGTGNTEAFF. Full variable domain (rest looked up from reference TRBV25-1 and TRBJ1-1): EADIYQTPRYLVIGTGKKITLECSQTMGHDKMYWYQQDPGMELHLIHYSYGVNSTEKGDLSSESTVSRIRTEHFPLTLESARPSHTSQYLCASASTPGTGNTEAFFGQGTRLTVV.

With respect to this clone: The junction differs from germline at one of its ends, possibly a read error. The rearrangement joins TRBV2 to TRBJ2-7; 8 bases are shared with TRBD1. CDR1 is SNHLY, CDR2 FYNNEI, per germline. The CDR3 is 15 amino acids. CDR3 sequence: CASSEGRTGTYEQYF. CDR3 sequence (DNA): TGTGCCAGCAGCGAAGGTCGGACAGGGACCTACGAGCAGTACTTC.

Note on this clone: Different DNA sequences within this sample yield the same CDR3. The rearrangement uses TRBV5-1 and TRBJ2-7; D remains ambiguous. The CDR3 is 15 amino acids. Trimming cost V 0 bases and J 1 base, with 11 bases left between them. Germline V gene lookup returns CDR1 SGHRS and CDR2 YFSETQ. CDR3 DNA: TGCGCCAGCAGCTTGGGGATCCAGGAATCCTACGAGCAGTACTTC. It codes for CASSLGIQESYEQYF.

As to this clone: This likely traces to a read error, being one base from a far larger clone. Other DNA sequences from this sample encode an identical CDR3 as well. The V call is TRBV4-3, the J call TRBJ2-3, with no clear D. V lost 7 bases and J 6 bases, leaving 14 bases between the germline ends. Germline V gene sequence: CDR1 LGHNA, CDR2 YSLEER. This CDR3 is 13 amino acids long. CDR3 coding DNA: TGCGCCAGCAAGGAGACTTTAGGGGATACGCAGTATTTT. Protein product: CASKETLGDTQYF.

This chain uses TRBV9 with TRBJ1-2; a possible D gene is TRBD1 (6 bases). CDR1 is SGDLS and CDR2 is YYNGEE in the germline V gene. The CDR3 runs 14 residues. Deletions cut 0 bases from V and 8 bases from J, with 14 bases between. The CDR3 spells CASSVGSRGEGYTF. For the CDR3, the DNA is TGTGCCAGCAGCGTAGGGAGCAGGGGAGAAGGCTACACCTTC.

This clone showed up just once. The chain couples TRBV7-2 to TRBJ2-1, with 7 positions matching TRBD2. The CDR3 is 16 residues long. Trimming removed 2 bases from V and 0 bases from J; junction bases left unmatched: 4. The germline gives CDR1 SGHTA, CDR2 FQGNSA. The CDR3 nucleotides are TGTGCCAGCAGCTTACTATGGGACTACTCCTACAATGAGCAGTTCTTC. This sequence encodes CASSLLWDYSYNEQFF.

This clone was recorded at least ten times. The gene calls are TRBV4-1 and TRBJ2-7, with 8 positions matching TRBD2. Losses at the gene ends were 1 base for V and 3 bases for J; bases not matched to a gene: 5. Looked up from germline, CDR1 is MGHRA and CDR2 is YSYEKL. The length of the CDR3 is 15 residues. The CDR3 bases are TGCGCCAGCAGCCAAGGAGCGGGAGTCGTCTACGAGCAGTACTTC. Translation gives CASSQGAGVVYEQYF.

V usage is TRBV16 and J usage is TRBJ2-1; 11 nucleotides align to TRBD2. The ends lost 5 bases at V and 4 bases at J; junction bases unmatched: 4. CDR3 size: 15 residues. In germline, CDR1 is KGHSY, CDR2 FQNENV. The CDR3, as DNA: TGTGCCAGCAGCGTACTAGCGGGAGCGTACAATGAGCAGTTCTTC. This gives the protein CASSVLAGAYNEQFF.

This chain links TRBV7-6 with TRBJ2-7, with D perhaps TRBD1 (5 bases). V lost 1 base and J 4 bases, leaving 11 bases between the germline ends. CDR1 is SGHVS, CDR2 FNYEAQ, per germline. CDR3 length: 14 residues. The CDR3 coding sequence is TGTGCCAGCAGCTTAGTCCAGGGCCTGTACGAGCAGTACTTC. It codes for CASSLVQGLYEQYF.

The V call is TRBV18, the J call TRBJ2-7; 7 bases line up with TRBD1. V lost 2 bases and J lost 5; bases outside the gene matches: 6. In germline, CDR1 is KGHSH, CDR2 LQKENI. The CDR3 sequence is 14 residues long. CDR3 sequence reads: CASSPRTGSDEQYF. The CDR3 nucleotides read TGTGCCAGCTCACCAAGGACAGGTAGCGACGAGCAGTACTTC.

There are a few counts of this clone. The chain joins TRBV6-1 to TRBJ2-5; D uncertain. V was trimmed by 3 bases and J by 2 bases, leaving 10 bases between them. The CDR3 extends over 14 amino acids. In germline, CDR1 is MNHNS, CDR2 SASEGT. The CDR3 loop is CASSDIGPQETQYF. CDR3 bases: TGTGCCAGCAGTGATATCGGGCCACAAGAGACCCAGTACTTC.

With regard to this clone: A much more abundant neighbour one base away suggests this may be a read error. Other DNA sequences in this specimen translate into the identical CDR3. J is TRBJ2-7 and V is TRBV28; 7 bases agree with TRBD2. CDR1 is MDHEN, CDR2 SYDVKM, per germline. The CDR3 totals 14 residues. The trim removed 6 bases at V and 6 bases at J, leaving 11 bases unmatched. The CDR3 region has the DNA TGTGCCAGCAGCCCTCCCGGACTAGAAAGCGAGCAGTACTTC. Translation gives CASSPPGLESEQYF.

As regards this clone: One end of the junction varies from germline; a read error may be responsible. Other nucleotide sequences from this sample produce the same CDR3. The rearrangement uses TRBV9 and TRBJ1-5; 10 bases fit TRBD1. CDR3 length: 15 residues. The germline V gene has CDR1 SGDLS and CDR2 YYNGEE. CDR3 region: CASSATGTGDQPQHF. In DNA form, the CDR3 reads TGTGCAAGCAGCGCAACCGGGACAGGGGATCAGCCCCAGCATTTT.

The chain has TRBV15 and TRBJ2-7; a possible D gene is TRBD2 (6 bases). The length of the CDR3 is 14 residues. Per germline, CDR1 LNHNV and CDR2 YYDKDF (reference sequence). V lost 0 bases, J lost 7 bases, and 13 bases lay in between. CDR3 residues: CATSRDRGLGEQYF. CDR3 nucleotides: TGTGCCACCAGCAGAGATAGGGGACTTGGTGAGCAGTACTTC.

The chain couples TRBV11-3 to TRBJ2-5, with D unclear. The ends were cut back, 1 base at V and 5 bases at J, with 8 bases in the middle. This CDR3 is 13 amino acids long. The germline CDR1 and CDR2 sequences are SGHNT and YENEEA. CDR3 coding DNA: TGTGCCAGCAGCTTAGTGCATATGGAGACCCAGTACTTC. Its translation is CASSLVHMETQYF.

V and J are TRBV6-5 and TRBJ2-7; 9 nucleotides agree with TRBD1. Germline lookup yields CDR1 MNHEY and CDR2 SVGAGI. Trimming removed 2 bases from V and 4 bases from J; junction bases left unmatched: 9. This CDR3 contains 16 residues. CDR3 amino acids: CASSYPGQGRLYEQYF. The CDR3 bases are TGTGCCAGCAGTTACCCCGGACAGGGGCGACTTTACGAGCAGTACTTC.

V is TRBV11-2 and J is TRBJ1-1, with D unresolved. This CDR3 has 14 amino acids. Looked up from germline, CDR1 is SGHAT and CDR2 is FQNNGV. V lost 2 bases to trimming and J lost 0 bases, with 7 bases between them. CDR3 sequence: CASSLRGLNTEAFF. The CDR3 DNA reads as TGTGCCAGCAGCTTACGAGGGCTGAACACTGAAGCTTTCTTT. The full variable domain, completed using reference TRBV11-2 and TRBJ1-1, is EAGVAQSPRYKIIEKRQSVAFWCNPISGHATLYWYQQILGQGPKLLIQFQNNGVVDDSQLPKDRFSAERLKGVDSTLKIQPAKLEDSAVYLCASSLRGLNTEAFFGQGTRLTVV.

Of note for this clone: Other DNA sequences within the sample encode an identical CDR3. The chain has TRBV15 and TRBJ2-5; D is perhaps TRBD1 (5 bases). CDR1 LNHNV and CDR2 YYDKDF come from the germline V gene (reference sequence). Between the trimmed V and J ends, which lost 5 bases and 2 bases, there was a span of 9 bases. The CDR3 consists of 13 residues. CDR3 coding DNA: TGTGCCACCAGCCGCGACAGACAAGAGACCCAGTACTTC. Its protein product is CATSRDRQETQYF.

V gene TRBV6-6 combines with J gene TRBJ1-2; D possibly corresponds to TRBD1 (5 bases). CDR3 size: 11 residues. Trimming pared 8 bases from V and 8 bases from J, leaving 12 bases between. Germline V CDR1 and CDR2: MNHNY, SVGAGI (reference sequence). The CDR3 DNA sequence: TGTGCCAGCGGGGGGGGTGAGGGCTACACCTTC. This gives the protein CASGGGEGYTF.

This clone has a handful of counts. The chain links TRBV28 to TRBJ2-3; 10 nucleotides agree with TRBD1. Germline V gene sequence: CDR1 MDHEN, CDR2 SYDVKM. The CDR3 loop spans 15 amino acids. The V and J ends lost 3 bases and 2 bases, in that order; junction bases with no gene match: 2. CDR3 in DNA: TGTGCCAGCAGTTTCGGACAGGGGGTCACAGATACGCAGTATTTT. Translating gives CASSFGQGVTDTQYF.

The chain couples TRBV18 to TRBJ2-2; TRBD2 might be the D (5 bases). V lost 0 bases, J lost 5 bases, and 19 bases lay in between. Germline assignment: CDR1 KGHSH and CDR2 LQKENI. The CDR3 spans 18 residues. CDR3 residues: CASSPPGPGVLVTGELFF. The CDR3 nucleotides are TGTGCCAGCTCACCACCGGGTCCCGGGGTATTGGTGACCGGGGAGCTGTTTTTT.

The V gene is TRBV4-2, the J gene TRBJ1-1, with TRBD1 matching over 8 bases. The CDR3 runs to 15 residues. V was pared by 2 bases and J by 3 bases, with 5 bases of the junction left unmatched. The germline V gene encodes CDR1 LGHNA and CDR2 YNFKEQ. CDR3 sequence: CASSQLQTGDTEAFF. The CDR3 DNA follows: TGTGCCAGCAGCCAACTACAGACAGGGGACACTGAAGCTTTCTTT.

V gene TRBV9 combines with J gene TRBJ2-7; TRBD2 matches 8 bases. The CDR3 is 13 residues long. The V gene's germline CDR1 is SGDLS and CDR2 YYNGEE. After removal of 7 bases from V and 0 bases from J, the junction contained 3 bases not matched to a gene. The CDR3 here is CASSGGSSYEQYF. The CDR3 DNA is TGTGCCAGCTCGGGGGGGAGCTCCTACGAGCAGTACTTC.

This chain joins TRBV18 and TRBJ1-4; D is uncertain. V dropped 2 bases and J dropped 6 bases, with 10 bases sitting between them. CDR1 is KGHSH, CDR2 LQKENI, per germline. The length of the CDR3 is 14 residues. The CDR3 region is CASSPTPGDEKLFF. DNA of the CDR3: TGTGCCAGCTCACCAACTCCGGGCGATGAAAAACTGTTTTTT.

This chain uses TRBV30 with TRBJ1-3; D not resolved. The CDR3 sequence is 12 residues long. CDR1 and CDR2 (germline): GTSNPN, SVGIG (reference sequence). Between the trimmed V and J ends, which lost 0 bases and 7 bases, there was a span of 7 bases. The CDR3 DNA sequence: TGTGCCTGGAGTGTAATAGGGAACACCATATATTTT. Its protein is CAWSVIGNTIYF.